Here is one T cell receptor beta chain with its context. The antigen remains unidentified. This CDR3 spans 13 amino acids. Germline lookup yields CDR1 SGHDT and CDR2 YYEEEE. V was clipped by 6 bases and J by 4 bases, with 11 bases between them. The data originate from a study of a mutant IDH1 vaccine in newly diagnosed glioma. Sequencing used immunoSEQ multiplex PCR; TCRdb keeps in-frame clones, though not all of them. The table has about 51,000 clones, more than 70% seen once. The time point denotes: week 5, during vaccination. Every vaccination contained 300 ug of the mutant IDH1 20-mer peptide and was paired with topical imiquimod.

The V call is TRBV5-6, the J call TRBJ1-5, with D possibly matching TRBD1 (5 bases). The source was PBMCs, collected from a glioma patient whose treatment included an IDH1 peptide vaccine. The source is a middle-aged woman with glioma. CDR3 residues: CASTKGRNQPQHF. For the CDR3, the DNA is TGTGCCAGCACCAAGGGGAGGAATCAGCCCCAGCATTTT.